The 2 T cell receptor beta chains below were found in one sample sequenced in a study of blood T cell repertoires in COVID-19. Method: immunoSEQ multiplex PCR; TCRdb's copy keeps in-frame clones and lacks some. Of 250,000 to 300,000 clones in the sample, roughly nine tenths are singletons; the top ten hold roughly 2%. Source material: peripheral blood. All receptors derive from a woman aged 50 to 65 who had recovered from COVID-19.

This clone occurred once. CDR3 sequence (DNA): TGTGCCAGCAGCTTAGTGAGTTCCTATGGCTACACCTTC. Amino acid sequence: CASSLVSSYGYTF. This rearrangement joins TRBV7-9 to TRBJ1-2, with unresolved D. The CDR3 has 13 amino acids. Germline V CDR1 and CDR2: SEHNR, FQNEAQ (reference sequence). Between the trimmed V and J ends, which lost 1 base and 4 bases, there was a span of 7 bases.

V usage is TRBV7-5 and J usage is TRBJ1-5; the table calls TRBD1, which could not be checked here. TRBV7-5 is noted as a pseudogene. This CDR3 is 13 amino acids long. The CDR3 reads CARSGGQDQPQHF. The CDR3 coding sequence is TGTGCCAGAAGCGGGGGACAGGATCAGCCCCAGCATTTT.